What follows are 22 T cell receptor beta chains derived from one specimen sequenced in a study of neurological immune-mediated disorders. MiXCR was run by TCRdb on the 5' RACE reads, yielding one entry per CDR3 protein. The table lists 65,000 to 85,000 distinct CDR3 sequences, 2.5% to 3.5% of them singletons. Sequencing was done on a sample of PBMCs. These receptors were collected from a woman aged 45-65 years with multiple sclerosis.

This clonotype appeared many times. As DNA, the CDR3 is TGTGCCAGCAGCGAACGCCTAGCGGGGCCCGGCCTAAGTGAGCAGTTCTTC. Residues: CASSERLAGPGLSEQFF. The V gene is TRBV11-3, the J gene TRBJ2-1; 9 nucleotides align to TRBD2. Germline loops: CDR1 SGHNT, CDR2 YENEEA. V lost 5 bases and J lost 9; bases outside the gene matches: 17. The CDR3 spans 17 residues.

This clonotype was counted many times. The chain recombines TRBV20-1 with TRBJ2-4; TRBD2 might be the D (5 bases). V was shortened by 0 bases and J by 7 bases, with 13 bases between the two germline ends. Germline CDR1 and CDR2: DFQATT and SNEGSKA (reference sequence). The CDR3 has 14 amino acids. The CDR3 nucleotides are TGCAGTGCTAGAGATAGCGACCTCGTGAACATTCAGTACTTC. Residues: CSARDSDLVNIQYF.

The table lists this clonotype with many counts. The chain combines TRBV7-8 with TRBJ1-2; D unclear. Trimming stripped 5 bases from V and 7 bases from J, with 26 bases between. The V gene's germline CDR1 is SGHVS and CDR2 FQNEAQ. The CDR3 totals 17 residues. The CDR3 spells CASSLSVGPVKASGYTF. The CDR3 region has the DNA TGTGCCAGCAGCCTAAGCGTGGGCCCCGTCAAGGCGAGTGGCTACACCTTC.

In its sample, this clonotype was seen many times. The chain carries TRBV7-9 and TRBJ2-7; TRBD1 agrees at 8 bases. From germline, CDR1 is SEHNR and CDR2 FQNEAQ (reference sequence). The CDR3 is 18 amino acids. V gave up 8 bases and J gave up 0 bases; unmatched junction bases: 18. The CDR3 spells CASSTPDREHLTSYEQYF. The CDR3 DNA follows: TGTGCCAGCTCAACGCCGGACAGGGAACATTTGACCTCCTACGAGCAGTACTTC.

This clonotype has ten or more counts. The V gene is TRBV20-1, the J gene TRBJ1-6, with 7 nucleotides matching TRBD1. The trim removed 5 bases at V and 5 bases at J, leaving 6 bases unmatched. This CDR3 contains 14 residues. The germline V gene encodes CDR1 DFQATT and CDR2 SNEGSKA (reference sequence). DNA for the CDR3: TGCAGTGCTGGAACCAGGGGGAATAATTCACCCCTCCACTTT. This sequence encodes CSAGTRGNNSPLHF.

The chain recombines TRBV9 with TRBJ2-7, with TRBD2 matching over 8 bases. Looked up from germline, CDR1 is SGDLS and CDR2 is YYNGEE. The V segment lost 0 bases and the J segment 3 bases; nucleotides outside the gene matches: 5. There are 15 residues in the CDR3. CDR3 coding DNA: TGTGCCAGCAGCGTAGCAGGGCGGGGGGACTACGAGCAGTACTTC. It is translated as CASSVAGRGDYEQYF.

This clonotype was counted at least ten times. The chain combines TRBV29-1 with TRBJ2-3, with D possibly called TRBD1 or TRBD2 (6 bases each). The CDR3 has 14 amino acids. V dropped 3 bases and J dropped 4 bases, with 14 bases sitting between them. Germline CDR1 is SQVTM and CDR2 is ANQGSEA. CDR3 residues: CSVDWGAFADTQYF. In DNA, the CDR3 is TGCAGCGTTGATTGGGGGGCTTTCGCAGATACGCAGTATTTT.

This clonotype was observed many times. The V call is TRBV12-3 or TRBV12-4, the J call TRBJ1-5; TRBD1 aligns across 9 bases. Trimming removed 6 bases from V and 0 bases from J; junction bases left unmatched: 15. This CDR3 has 19 residues. The CDR3 sequence: CASSLDRGWGGNSNQPQHF. CDR3 DNA: TGTGCCAGCAGCCTCGACAGGGGGTGGGGTGGGAATAGCAATCAGCCCCAGCATTTT.

This clonotype appeared many times. The genes are TRBV4-3 and TRBJ2-3, with D maybe TRBD1 (6 bases). Germline assignment: CDR1 LGHNA and CDR2 YSLEER. V was shortened by 0 bases and J by 2 bases, with 9 bases between the two germline ends. CDR3 length: 15 amino acids. CDR3 protein: CASSQDRGATDTQYF. In DNA form, the CDR3 reads TGCGCCAGCAGCCAAGACAGGGGAGCCACAGATACGCAGTATTTT.

This clonotype appeared a few times. V usage is TRBV20-1 and J usage is TRBJ2-3; D may be TRBD2 (6 bases). Germline CDR1 and CDR2: DFQATT and SNEGSKA (reference sequence). The CDR3 is 15 residues long. Trimming stripped 4 bases from V and 2 bases from J, with 16 bases between. CDR3 sequence (DNA): TGCAGTGCTATTAACCAGCGGGCGAACACAGATACGCAGTATTTT. Translated, it gives CSAINQRANTDTQYF.

This clonotype has a count of ten or more. This chain links TRBV12-3 or TRBV12-4 with TRBJ1-4, with 8 nucleotides matching TRBD1. J gave up 5 bases and V 5 bases, and 1 base lay outside the gene matches. There are 13 residues in the CDR3. CDR3: CASSRQGNEKLFF. The CDR3 DNA sequence: TGTGCCAGCAGTAGACAGGGGAATGAAAAACTGTTTTTT.

This clonotype was seen many times. The gene calls are TRBV5-1 and TRBJ2-5, with D perhaps matching TRBD1 (5 bases). Trimming took 3 bases from V and 5 from J, leaving 14 bases between them. The CDR3 consists of 14 residues. Germline V gives CDR1 SGHRS, CDR2 YFSETQ. CDR3 DNA: TGCGCCAGCAGCTGGGGTCAGGGTATGGAGACCCAGTACTTC. It translates to CASSWGQGMETQYF.

The CDR3 region has the DNA TGTGCCAGCAGCTTCAGGGACTTCGGTGTATTGGAGACCCAGTACTTC. As protein: CASSFRDFGVLETQYF. This chain connects TRBV7-6 to TRBJ2-5; perhaps TRBD2 as D (6 bases). The CDR3 runs 16 residues. Trimming shortened V by 3 bases and J by 5 bases, and 19 bases separated the two germline ends. Germline CDR1 reads SGHVS; CDR2 reads FNYEAQ.

This clonotype was counted at least ten times. The chain recombines TRBV5-1 with TRBJ2-5; TRBD1 or TRBD2 may be the D gene (5 bases each). Trimming took off 4 bases at V and 1 base at J, with 11 bases between the two ends. The CDR3 has 14 amino acids. Per the germline V gene, CDR1 is SGHRS and CDR2 is YFSETQ. CDR3 protein: CASSTGTVQETQYF. The CDR3 DNA is TGCGCCAGCAGCACTGGGACGGTCCAAGAGACCCAGTACTTC.

There are many counts of this clonotype. CDR3 region: CASSLLEGGTEAFF. The CDR3 nucleotides are TGTGCCAGCAGTTTACTGGAGGGAGGGACTGAAGCTTTCTTT. The chain uses TRBV12-3 or TRBV12-4 and TRBJ1-1, with D unresolved. CDR3 size: 14 residues. The V and J ends lost 2 bases and 5 bases respectively, with 12 bases between them.

This clonotype was seen at least ten times. The chain combines TRBV12-3 or TRBV12-4 with TRBJ2-4, with 7 bases fitting TRBD1. V was pared by 6 bases and J by 10 bases, with 9 bases of the junction left unmatched. This CDR3 is built from 13 residues. Here the CDR3 reads CASSPTGESIQYF. The CDR3 nucleotides are TGTGCCAGCAGCCCTACAGGGGAAAGTATTCAGTACTTC.

Comment on this clonotype: A read error may explain this, as a much larger clone is one base away. The V gene is TRBV6-2 or TRBV6-3, the J gene TRBJ1-2, with a weak D call TRBD1 (6 bases). Germline V gene sequence: CDR1 MNHEY, CDR2 SVGEGT. V shed 7 bases and J shed 6 bases, with 21 bases lying between them. The CDR3 has 15 amino acids. The CDR3 protein is CASTQRGGHTDGYTF. CDR3 sequence (DNA): TGTGCCAGCACCCAAAGGGGGGGACATACGGATGGCTACACCTTC.

The V call is TRBV3-1, the J call TRBJ1-6; 7 nucleotides align to TRBD1. The trim removed 5 bases at V and 6 bases at J, leaving 7 bases unmatched. Germline V gene lookup returns CDR1 LGHDT and CDR2 YNNKEL (reference sequence). CDR3 size: 15 residues. The CDR3 reads CASSFGTGANSPLHF. CDR3 bases: TGTGCCAGCAGCTTTGGTACAGGGGCTAATTCACCCCTCCACTTT.

This clonotype was seen at least ten times. This rearrangement joins TRBV7-2 to TRBJ2-3; 9 bases line up with TRBD2. Germline CDR1 SGHTA, CDR2 FQGNSA. With V trimmed by 5 bases and J by 0 bases, 9 bases remained unmatched. The CDR3 totals 17 residues. The CDR3 DNA follows: TGTGCCAGCAGCGCCGGGACTAGCCTCTTAAGCACAGATACGCAGTATTTT. Its translation: CASSAGTSLLSTDTQYF.

Details on this clonotype: This sequence may be a read error, since a much larger clone differs from it by one base. This chain joins TRBV24-1 and TRBJ2-1; TRBD2 aligns across 10 bases. CDR1 and CDR2 from the germline V gene are KGHDR and SFDVKD. The length of the CDR3 is 15 residues. The V gene end was trimmed by 9 bases and the J gene end by 6 bases; junction bases not matched to a gene: 10. CDR3 protein: CATGNSGGLINEQFF. The CDR3 bases are TGTGCCACCGGGAATAGCGGGGGGTTAATCAATGAGCAGTTCTTC.

This clonotype has ten or more counts. The rearrangement joins TRBV20-1 to TRBJ2-5, with D perhaps TRBD1 (5 bases). The CDR3 totals 12 residues. From germline, CDR1 is DFQATT and CDR2 SNEGSKA (reference sequence). Deletions cut 6 bases from V and 1 base from J, with 9 bases between. The CDR3 nucleotides read TGCAGTGCCGCAGGGTTCCAAGAGACCCAGTACTTC. It translates to CSAAGFQETQYF.

This clonotype was seen many times. The rearrangement joins TRBV5-1 to TRBJ2-7; 7 bases are a match to TRBD1. V lost 4 bases, J lost 3 bases, and 10 bases stayed unmatched. Per the germline V gene, CDR1 is SGHRS and CDR2 is YFSETQ. There are 15 residues in the CDR3. The CDR3, as DNA: TGCGCCAGCAGCCCGAGGGTAGCAGGGGGCTACGAGCAGTACTTC. It codes for CASSPRVAGGYEQYF.